Below are 30 T cell receptor beta chains sequenced from a single sample in a study of T cell changes during pregnancy in multiple sclerosis. Assay used: immunoSEQ multiplex PCR; TCRdb lists only in-frame clones, some missing. The sample records around 62,000 clones, 90% to 95% being singletons. The sequences come from CD4+ T cells from peripheral blood mononuclear cells, collected in the first trimester of pregnancy. These receptors were collected from a female donor with multiple sclerosis, enrolled in a pregnancy study.

The chain uses TRBV18 and TRBJ2-7; 11 positions match TRBD1. CDR1 KGHSH and CDR2 LQKENI come from the germline V gene. The trim removed 5 bases at V and 6 bases at J, leaving 9 bases unmatched. The CDR3 is 15 amino acids. CDR3 nucleotides: TGTGCCAGCTCAATCGGACAGGGGGCACTTAGCGAGCAGTACTTC. This codes for CASSIGQGALSEQYF.

This clone showed up just once. This rearrangement joins TRBV6-6 to TRBJ2-3; possible D gene TRBD2, 5 bases. The CDR3 covers 15 residues. Between the trimmed V and J ends, which lost 0 bases and 5 bases, there was a span of 12 bases. Germline assignment: CDR1 MNHNY and CDR2 SVGAGI (reference sequence). The DNA of the CDR3 is TGTGCCAGCAGTTACTCGCTACGGGGTGTAGATACGCAGTATTTT. It encodes CASSYSLRGVDTQYF.

The chain employs TRBV4-2 and TRBJ2-4; 11 bases fit TRBD2. CDR3 length equals 15 residues. Trimming removed 4 bases from V and 7 bases from J; junction bases left unmatched: 6. Germline V gene data show CDR1 as LGHNA and CDR2 as YNFKEQ. The CDR3 DNA sequence: TGTGCCAGCAGCCCTCAAATAGCGGGGGGGAACATTCAGTACTTC. It yields the protein CASSPQIAGGNIQYF.

The chain recombines TRBV29-1 with TRBJ1-4; D ambiguous. The CDR3 contains 14 residues. Germline CDR1 reads SQVTM; CDR2 reads ANQGSEA. V lost 5 bases and J 0 bases, leaving 10 bases between the germline ends. The CDR3 DNA sequence: TGCAGCGTTCGTAACAGCCCAACTAATGAAAAACTGTTTTTT. Protein product: CSVRNSPTNEKLFF. Drawing the rest from reference TRBV29-1 and TRBJ1-4, the complete variable domain is SAVISQKPSRDICQRGTSLTIQCQVDSQVTMMFWYRQQPGQSLTLIATANQGSEATYESGFVIDKFPISRPNLTFSTLTVSNMSPEDSSIYLCSVRNSPTNEKLFFGSGTQLSVL.

The chain employs TRBV5-4 and TRBJ2-7, with a possible D match to TRBD1 (5 bases). There are 12 residues in the CDR3. Germline CDR1 reads SGHNT; CDR2 reads YYREEE (reference sequence). The V end was cut by 0 bases, the J end by 7 bases, with 8 bases between. The DNA for the CDR3 is TGTGCCAGCAGCTTGGTGGGGCGGGAGCAGTACTTC. It is translated as CASSLVGREQYF.

The chain combines TRBV25-1 with TRBJ1-4; TRBD1 is a possible D gene (5 bases). The CDR3 loop spans 13 amino acids. V gave up 4 bases and J gave up 10 bases, with 13 bases separating them. CDR1 and CDR2 from the germline V gene are MGHDK and SYGVNS. The CDR3 sequence is CASSVGTIGKLFF. DNA for the CDR3: TGTGCCAGCAGTGTTGGGACTATAGGAAAACTGTTTTTT.

This clone was found once. The chain employs TRBV9 and TRBJ2-5; 10 bases fit TRBD2. J gave up 4 bases and V 0 bases, and 9 bases lay outside the gene matches. This CDR3 has 17 amino acids. Germline-derived CDR1 and CDR2 are SGDLS and YYNGEE. In DNA form, the CDR3 reads TGTGCCAGCAGCGTAGACGCAGCGGGGGGGCCAGGAGAGACCCAGTACTTC. This sequence encodes CASSVDAAGGPGETQYF.

This chain links TRBV19 with TRBJ1-5; D gene ambiguous. Between the trimmed V and J ends, which lost 3 bases and 6 bases, there was a span of 6 bases. CDR3 length equals 12 residues. Per the germline V gene, CDR1 is LNHDA and CDR2 is SQIVND (reference sequence). DNA for the CDR3: TGTGCCAGTAGTATCTCGGGTCAGCCCCAGCATTTT. Amino acids: CASSISGQPQHF.

This clone appeared a single time. The V and J genes are TRBV5-4 and TRBJ2-2; D is possibly TRBD2 (5 bases). Trimming cost V 0 bases and J 6 bases, with 6 bases left between them. This CDR3 has 13 amino acids. The V gene's germline CDR1 is SGHNT and CDR2 YYREEE (reference sequence). The CDR3 nucleotides are TGTGCCAGCAGCTTGGCTAGCCCCGGGGAGCTGTTTTTT. Residues: CASSLASPGELFF.

The chain couples TRBV6-5 to TRBJ2-5; perhaps TRBD1 as D (6 bases). V lost 6 bases and J 2 bases, leaving 13 bases between the germline ends. The CDR3 is made up of 14 amino acids. CDR1 is MNHEY and CDR2 is SVGAGI in the germline V gene. The chain's CDR3 is CASRLNRAQETQYF. The CDR3 region has the DNA TGTGCCAGCAGGTTGAACAGGGCGCAAGAGACCCAGTACTTC.

The V call is TRBV18, the J call TRBJ2-5; D possibly corresponds to TRBD1 (6 bases). CDR1 and CDR2 from the germline V gene are KGHSH and LQKENI. V lost 1 base and J 2 bases, leaving 11 bases between the germline ends. The CDR3 is 15 residues long. The chain's CDR3 is CASSPLPGQQETQYF. CDR3 coding DNA: TGTGCCAGCTCACCACTCCCGGGACAACAAGAGACCCAGTACTTC.

This sequence joins TRBV7-2 and TRBJ2-2, with 8 nucleotides matching TRBD1. The CDR3 loop spans 15 amino acids. With 5 bases clipped from V and 6 bases from J, the junction kept 8 bases outside the gene matches. In germline, CDR1 is SGHTA, CDR2 FQGNSA. The CDR3 DNA sequence: TGTGCCAGCAGCCTACGGACAGGGTTGGCCGGGGAGCTGTTTTTT. Translated: CASSLRTGLAGELFF.

The chain combines TRBV19 with TRBJ1-2; D might be TRBD1 (5 bases). Deletions cut 7 bases from V and 8 bases from J, with 20 bases between. Per germline, CDR1 LNHDA and CDR2 SQIVND (reference sequence). The CDR3 covers 14 residues. CDR3 in DNA: TGTGCCAGTATCCCCGGGGGGGGACGGTCAGGCTACACCTTC. Its translation: CASIPGGGRSGYTF.

The chain couples TRBV18 to TRBJ2-7; D uncertain. Per germline, CDR1 KGHSH and CDR2 LQKENI. The CDR3 is 12 residues long. Between the trimmed V and J ends, which lost 3 bases and 3 bases, there was a span of 6 bases. For the CDR3, the DNA is TGTGCCAGCTCACCGGCCAGCTACGAGCAGTACTTC. It yields the protein CASSPASYEQYF.

The chain combines TRBV7-2 with TRBJ1-5; TRBD1 matches 8 bases. The V segment lost 4 bases and the J segment 0 bases; nucleotides outside the gene matches: 2. The CDR3 is 15 amino acids. Germline CDR1 SGHTA, CDR2 FQGNSA. The CDR3 coding sequence is TGTGCCAGCAGCTCGACAGGGGTTAGCAATCAGCCCCAGCATTTT. Residues: CASSSTGVSNQPQHF.

V is TRBV9 and J is TRBJ1-1, with D tentatively TRBD1 (5 bases). V shed 0 bases and J shed 1 base, with 13 bases lying between them. Germline V lookup: CDR1 SGDLS, CDR2 YYNGEE. This CDR3 contains 16 residues. CDR3 DNA sequence: TGTGCCAGCAGCGTAGATGGGGGGTTAAGGAACACTGAAGCTTTCTTT. Translation: CASSVDGGLRNTEAFF.

The chain carries TRBV7-9 and TRBJ2-5, with a tentative D call TRBD2 (7 bases). With 2 bases removed from V and 5 bases from J, the gap between germline ends came to 15 bases. The CDR3 contains 15 residues. Germline V CDR1 and CDR2: SEHNR, FQNEAQ (reference sequence). The CDR3 sequence is CASSLSGAGAETQYF. CDR3 in DNA: TGTGCCAGCAGCTTAAGCGGGGCGGGGGCTGAGACCCAGTACTTC.

This chain links TRBV19 with TRBJ2-1, with 8 positions matching TRBD2. Trimming at V came to 3 bases and at J to 1 base, leaving 2 bases not matched to a gene. This CDR3 spans 15 amino acids. Germline values: CDR1 LNHDA, CDR2 SQIVND (reference sequence). CDR3 residues: CASSMSGGSYNEQFF. In nucleotides, the CDR3 is TGTGCCAGTAGTATGAGCGGGGGTTCCTACAATGAGCAGTTCTTC.

V usage is TRBV5-4 and J usage is TRBJ2-5; possible D gene TRBD2, 6 bases. Trimming took 4 bases from V and 4 from J, leaving 14 bases between them. Germline V lookup: CDR1 SGHNT, CDR2 YYREEE (reference sequence). The CDR3 has 14 residues. The CDR3 sequence: CASSRTWEVETQYF. CDR3 bases: TGTGCCAGCAGCCGGACCTGGGAGGTAGAGACCCAGTACTTC.

The chain combines TRBV6-5 with TRBJ1-1, with TRBD1 identical over 9 bases. The CDR3 is 16 residues long. CDR1 and CDR2 from the germline V gene are MNHEY and SVGAGI. The J segment lost 2 bases and the V segment lost 2 bases, leaving 6 bases of the junction unmatched. Here the CDR3 DNA reads TGTGCCAGCAGTTACGGACAGGGGAGGCCTAACACTGAAGCTTTCTTT. It is translated as CASSYGQGRPNTEAFF.

The chain is built from TRBV7-2 and TRBJ1-4; D is possibly TRBD1 (6 bases). With 6 bases removed from V and 14 bases from J, the gap between germline ends came to 19 bases. The CDR3 spans 13 residues. Per the germline V gene, CDR1 is SGHTA and CDR2 is FQGNSA. The CDR3 nucleotides are TGTGCCAGCAGGTCTACTACAGGGTTGCGTCTGTTTTTT. This translates into CASRSTTGLRLFF.

The V gene is TRBV6-6, the J gene TRBJ1-3, with 7 positions matching TRBD1. CDR1 and CDR2 from the germline V gene are MNHNY and SVGAGI (reference sequence). V shed 5 bases, J shed 2 bases, and the junction held 3 bases outside the gene matches. The CDR3 length is 14 residues. The CDR3 nucleotides are TGTGCCAGCAGTCGACAGGGACCTGGAAACACCATATATTTT. Translating it yields CASSRQGPGNTIYF.

The chain combines TRBV5-1 with TRBJ1-1; D uncertain. Germline V lookup: CDR1 SGHRS, CDR2 YFSETQ. The length of the CDR3 is 14 residues. Trimming removed 2 bases from V and 1 base from J, with 9 bases in between. The chain's CDR3 is CASSLGSGNTEAFF. The CDR3 nucleotides are TGCGCCAGCAGCTTAGGCTCAGGGAACACTGAAGCTTTCTTT.

The rearrangement links TRBV5-8 to TRBJ1-6; D gene ambiguous. Looked up from germline, CDR1 is SGHTS and CDR2 is YDEGEE. The CDR3 runs to 18 residues. Deletions cut 4 bases from V and 0 bases from J, with 17 bases between. The CDR3, as DNA: TGTGCCAGCAGCCTCCCCGGGATGTCGAGCTCCTATAATTCACCCCTCCACTTT. Protein sequence: CASSLPGMSSSYNSPLHF.

The V gene is TRBV7-8, the J gene TRBJ2-7, with 7 bases aligning to TRBD1. Germline values: CDR1 SGHVS, CDR2 FQNEAQ. With V trimmed by 4 bases and J by 3 bases, 6 bases remained unmatched. This CDR3 has 14 amino acids. CDR3 sequence (DNA): TGTGCCAGCAGCTCCCGGACAGGTAGCTACGAGCAGTACTTC. This gives the protein CASSSRTGSYEQYF.

The gene calls are TRBV6-1 and TRBJ1-1; no clear D. V lost 6 bases and J 0 bases, leaving 11 bases between the germline ends. CDR1 MNHNS and CDR2 SASEGT come from the germline V gene. The CDR3 consists of 14 residues. The CDR3 DNA is TGTGCCAGCAGACTCAGGAACATGAACACTGAAGCTTTCTTT. This gives the protein CASRLRNMNTEAFF.

In its sample, this clone was seen once. The V gene is TRBV5-1, the J gene TRBJ2-4; 9 positions match TRBD2. This CDR3 spans 17 amino acids. Germline CDR1 is SGHRS and CDR2 is YFSETQ. V trimming: 4 bases; J trimming: 0 bases; junction bases outside the gene matches: 8. CDR3 nucleotide sequence: TGCGCCAGCAGCGGAGGCGGGGGGGATATAGCCAAAAACATTCAGTACTTC. Translated, it gives CASSGGGGDIAKNIQYF.

V gene TRBV9 combines with J gene TRBJ2-7; D is perhaps TRBD2 (6 bases). The V and J ends lost 0 bases and 6 bases respectively, with 13 bases between them. This CDR3 has 14 residues. The germline gives CDR1 SGDLS, CDR2 YYNGEE. The CDR3 is CASSVDWRGGEQYF. In DNA form, the CDR3 reads TGTGCCAGCAGCGTAGATTGGCGGGGAGGCGAGCAGTACTTC.

The chain couples TRBV25-1 to TRBJ2-7, with 7 bases aligning to TRBD1. The CDR3 extends over 13 amino acids. With V trimmed by 10 bases and J by 3 bases, 9 bases remained unmatched. Germline V gene data show CDR1 as MGHDK and CDR2 as SYGVNS. This CDR3 is CATSTGVIYEQYF. The CDR3, as DNA: TGTGCCACAAGTACAGGGGTGATCTACGAGCAGTACTTC.

Only a few counts were recorded for this clone. This chain joins TRBV7-2 and TRBJ2-7; 7 positions match TRBD2. CDR1 is SGHTA and CDR2 is FQGNSA in the germline V gene. The CDR3 spans 14 residues. With 1 base clipped from V and 7 bases from J, the junction kept 7 bases outside the gene matches. CDR3 coding DNA: TGTGCCAGCAGCTTAGGGTCTGCGGGGGTGGAGCAGTACTTC. Its protein product is CASSLGSAGVEQYF.